This T cell receptor beta chain was identified in a study of blood T cell repertoires in COVID-19. Across the whole study: Spain, Italy and the United States supplied samples that represented acute and convalescent COVID-19.

Here immunoSEQ multiplex PCR was the method, and the copy in TCRdb shows in-frame clones only, minus some. The profile shows 270,000 or so clones, about 85% of them singletons. Trimming cost V 5 bases and J 5 bases; bases outside gene matches: 10. This CDR3 spans 16 amino acids. The V gene's germline CDR1 is SEHNR and CDR2 FQNEAQ (reference sequence). This receptor was identified in a human donor in a cohort sampled during active COVID-19. Input material: peripheral blood. This chain joins TRBV7-9 and TRBJ2-1, with 9 bases aligning to TRBD1. The CDR3 here is CASSLMGRTGDNEQFF. The CDR3 DNA reads TGTGCCAGCAGCCTGATGGGGAGGACAGGGGACAATGAGCAGTTCTTC. The full variable domain, with the rest looked up from reference TRBV7-9 and TRBJ2-1, is DTGVSQNPRHKITKRGQNVTFRCDPISEHNRLYWYRQTLGQGPEFLTYFQNEAQLEKSRLLSDRFSAERPKGSFSTLEIQRTEQGDSAMYLCASSLMGRTGDNEQFFGPGTRLTVL.